This entry lists 31 T cell receptor beta chains sequenced from one sample in a study of regulatory T cells in long-lasting Graves disease. iRepertoire HTBI primers and Arm-PCR of CDR3 regions built TCR beta libraries. MiXCR, run by TCRdb on the multiplex PCR reads, gives a single entry per CDR3 protein. The data hold about 420,000 distinct CDR3 sequences, with 23% observed a single time. Time point defined: persistent/refractory GD, antithyroid drugs over 5 years with positive TRAb. RNA from PBMCs was the source of the TCR library. Sequences were derived from peripheral blood mononuclear cells (PBMCs), sampled when the disease was refractory, from a patient treated with antithyroid drugs. The receptors derive from a female donor with Graves disease.

The table lists this clonotype with a few counts. The genes are TRBV7-9 and TRBJ1-6, with TRBD1 matching over 8 bases. The CDR3 runs 15 residues. Germline trimming cut 3 bases from V and 8 bases from J; bases unmatched to any gene: 6. In germline, CDR1 is SEHNR, CDR2 FQNEAQ (reference sequence). The CDR3 DNA reads TGTGCCAGCAGCTTGGGGACAGGAATATATTCACCCCTCCACTTT. This encodes CASSLGTGIYSPLHF.

This clonotype came up many times. V usage is TRBV3-1 and J usage is TRBJ1-5, with a weak D call TRBD1 (5 bases). The CDR3 has 15 residues. With 1 base removed from V and 1 base from J, the gap between germline ends came to 8 bases. CDR1 is LGHDT and CDR2 is YNNKEL in the germline V gene (reference sequence). Here the CDR3 DNA reads TGTGCCAGCAGCCAAGGGGGCAGCAGCAATCAGCCCCAGCATTTT. Amino acid sequence: CASSQGGSSNQPQHF.

Only a few counts were recorded for this clonotype. V and J are TRBV29-1 and TRBJ1-2; D is possibly TRBD1 (6 bases). Germline V gene lookup returns CDR1 SQVTM and CDR2 ANQGSEA. Trimming removed 6 bases from V and 4 bases from J, with 12 bases in between. This CDR3 is built from 12 residues. The CDR3 loop is CSVGVGGYGYTF. CDR3 sequence (DNA): TGCAGCGTCGGCGTAGGGGGCTATGGCTACACCTTC.

The rearrangement uses TRBV7-2 and TRBJ2-2; 8 nucleotides agree with TRBD2. CDR1 is SGHTA, CDR2 FQGNSA, per germline. Losses at the gene ends were 6 bases for V and 6 bases for J; bases not matched to a gene: 15. CDR3 size: 17 residues. The CDR3 bases are TGTGCCAGCAGTTTTAAGGGAGCAGCGGGAGTCCCCGGGGAGCTGTTTTTT. It is translated as CASSFKGAAGVPGELFF. Full variable domain (missing parts from reference TRBV7-2 and TRBJ2-2): GAGVSQSPSNKVTEKGKDVELRCDPISGHTALYWYRQSLGQGLEFLIYFQGNSAPDKSGLPSDRFSAERTGGSVSTLTIQRTQQEDSAVYLCASSFKGAAGVPGELFFGEGSRLTVL.

The chain links TRBV6-2 or TRBV6-3 to TRBJ2-2, with 11 bases lining up with TRBD2. Germline V gives CDR1 MNHEY, CDR2 SVGEGT. The CDR3 is 17 amino acids. Germline trimming cut 5 bases from V and 4 bases from J; bases unmatched to any gene: 9. CDR3 amino acids: CASSASRTSGPTGELFF. In DNA, the CDR3 is TGTGCCAGCAGTGCCAGCAGGACTAGCGGGCCCACCGGGGAGCTGTTTTTT.

This chain links TRBV14 with TRBJ1-1; a weak D match, TRBD1 (6 bases). V was trimmed by 6 bases and J by 11 bases, leaving 16 bases between them. The CDR3 spans 12 residues. Per germline, CDR1 SGHDN and CDR2 FVKESK. The CDR3 bases are TGTGCCAGCAGACAGGTTCCAGGGGAGGCTTTCTTT. Protein product: CASRQVPGEAFF.

This clonotype turned up a few times. V and J are TRBV7-9 and TRBJ2-5; 12 bases line up with TRBD2. Trimming cost V 3 bases and J 3 bases; bases outside gene matches: 2. This CDR3 has 15 amino acids. The germline CDR1 and CDR2 sequences are SEHNR and FQNEAQ (reference sequence). CDR3 amino acids: CASSLTSGSKETQYF. DNA of the CDR3: TGTGCCAGCAGCTTGACTAGCGGGAGTAAAGAGACCCAGTACTTC.

This clonotype was found many times. The chain has TRBV28 and TRBJ2-7; D possibly matches TRBD1 or TRBD2 (5 bases each). Germline assignment: CDR1 MDHEN and CDR2 SYDVKM. With 5 bases removed from V and 0 bases from J, the gap between germline ends came to 17 bases. The CDR3 is 16 residues long. CDR3: CASSLPGGRTSYEQYF. The CDR3 DNA follows: TGTGCCAGCAGTCTCCCTGGGGGTCGTACCTCCTACGAGCAGTACTTC.

Comments on this clonotype: A much larger clone sits a single nucleotide away, making a read error possible. In nucleotides, the CDR3 is TGTGCCAGTCGGGCCCACCAAGTGAGTGGCTACACCTTC. Its translation is CASRAHQVSGYTF. This sequence joins TRBV2 and TRBJ1-2; no clear D. Germline lookup yields CDR1 SNHLY and CDR2 FYNNEI. The V end lost 9 bases, the J end lost 7 bases, and 18 bases lay between the germline ends. The CDR3 runs 13 residues.

A few counts support this clonotype. This sequence joins TRBV19 and TRBJ1-1; D not certain. Trimming stripped 3 bases from V and 0 bases from J, with 29 bases between. Germline V lookup: CDR1 LNHDA, CDR2 SQIVND (reference sequence). CDR3 length: 21 amino acids. For the CDR3, the DNA is TGTGCCAGTAGTATTAAGTACGGCCAATGGACCGACATTCTGATGAACACTGAAGCTTTCTTT. It encodes CASSIKYGQWTDILMNTEAFF.

In its sample, this clonotype was seen many times. J is TRBJ1-1 and V is TRBV20-1, with D perhaps matching TRBD1 (5 bases). The CDR3 has 13 amino acids. The V end was cut by 4 bases, the J end by 1 base, with 10 bases between. Germline V gene data show CDR1 as DFQATT and CDR2 as SNEGSKA (reference sequence). CDR3 residues: CSAIGAENTEAFF. CDR3 coding DNA: TGCAGTGCTATAGGGGCCGAGAACACTGAAGCTTTCTTT.

This clonotype was recorded at least ten times. The rearrangement uses TRBV5-1 and TRBJ1-1; D unclear. Germline lookup yields CDR1 SGHRS and CDR2 YFSETQ. Between the trimmed V and J ends, which lost 4 bases and 1 base, there was a span of 8 bases. The CDR3 has 13 amino acids. DNA of the CDR3: TGCGCCAGCAGCCCCGTTCCGAACACTGAAGCTTTCTTT. It translates to CASSPVPNTEAFF.

The chain joins TRBV27 to TRBJ1-5; unclear D gene. The V end lost 4 bases, the J end lost 4 bases, and 11 bases lay between the germline ends. Germline V lookup: CDR1 MNHEY, CDR2 SMNVEV (reference sequence). The length of the CDR3 is 14 residues. Here the CDR3 DNA reads TGTGCCAGCAGTTCGTCCGGGGTGAATCAGCCCCAGCATTTT. Translation gives CASSSSGVNQPQHF.

This clonotype was observed a few times. The CDR3 nucleotides read TGTGCCAGCAGCAGGACTAGCGGGGGGGGTGAGACCCAGTACTTC. It encodes CASSRTSGGGETQYF. The chain combines TRBV7-2 with TRBJ2-5; 15 nucleotides agree with TRBD2. CDR1 is SGHTA and CDR2 is FQGNSA in the germline V gene. V lost 5 bases and J lost 5; bases outside the gene matches: 3. This CDR3 has 15 amino acids.

The table lists this clonotype with many counts. This rearrangement joins TRBV6-1 to TRBJ2-2; 11 positions match TRBD2. Germline trimming cut 6 bases from V and 2 bases from J; bases unmatched to any gene: 5. Germline V CDR1 and CDR2: MNHNS, SASEGT. CDR3 length: 16 amino acids. The DNA of the CDR3 is TGTGCCAGCAGACGTAGCGGGAGGGTAAACACCGGGGAGCTGTTTTTT. The encoded protein is CASRRSGRVNTGELFF.

This clonotype was seen many times. This chain joins TRBV20-1 and TRBJ1-2; 7 bases agree with TRBD1. Germline V CDR1 and CDR2: DFQATT, SNEGSKA (reference sequence). V gave up 1 base and J gave up 7 bases; unmatched junction bases: 9. This CDR3 contains 14 residues. Written as DNA, the CDR3 is TGCAGTGCTAGAGGCGACAGGGACGGTCTTGGCTACACCTTC. Amino acids: CSARGDRDGLGYTF.

This clonotype was seen at least ten times. The rearrangement uses TRBV11-2 and TRBJ1-6; 9 nucleotides agree with TRBD1. Germline CDR1 and CDR2: SGHAT and FQNNGV. This CDR3 spans 16 amino acids. V was pared by 0 bases and J by 10 bases, with 7 bases of the junction left unmatched. CDR3 region: CASSLDDTGGRSPLHF. CDR3 nucleotides: TGTGCCAGCAGCTTAGATGATACAGGGGGCCGATCACCCCTCCACTTT.

The genes are TRBV7-2 and TRBJ2-2, with D hard to call. V shed 4 bases and J shed 2 bases, with 14 bases lying between them. The CDR3 sequence is 16 residues long. Germline V lookup: CDR1 SGHTA, CDR2 FQGNSA. In DNA form, the CDR3 reads TGTGCCAGCAGCTCCCAAAGTCCTATAAACACCGGGGAGCTGTTTTTT. Its translation: CASSSQSPINTGELFF.

The chain couples TRBV5-1 to TRBJ1-2; 10 nucleotides agree with TRBD1. CDR3 length: 13 amino acids. CDR1 SGHRS and CDR2 YFSETQ come from the germline V gene. V lost 3 bases and J lost 6; bases outside the gene matches: 2. Written as DNA, the CDR3 is TGCGCCAGCAGCTCCGGGACAGGGGATGGCTACACCTTC. The encoded protein is CASSSGTGDGYTF.

This clonotype was picked up many times. This chain links TRBV3-1 with TRBJ1-2; 7 bases are shared with TRBD1. The V gene's germline CDR1 is LGHDT and CDR2 YNNKEL (reference sequence). CDR3 length: 13 residues. The trim removed 6 bases at V and 5 bases at J, leaving 6 bases unmatched. The CDR3 DNA reads as TGTGCCAGCAGGGCGACAGGGTTGTATGGCTACACCTTC. This translates into CASRATGLYGYTF.

The chain has TRBV20-1 and TRBJ2-7; 7 bases agree with TRBD1. The CDR3 covers 15 residues. Trimming cost V 0 bases and J 1 base; bases outside gene matches: 6. Germline lookup yields CDR1 DFQATT and CDR2 SNEGSKA (reference sequence). The CDR3 DNA reads as TGCAGTGCTAGAGATCAACAGGGGTTATCCTACGAGCAGTACTTC. Translating it yields CSARDQQGLSYEQYF.

This clonotype was detected only a few times. This chain connects TRBV30 to TRBJ2-5; D tentatively fits TRBD1 or TRBD2 (5 bases each). The germline CDR1 and CDR2 sequences are GTSNPN and SVGIG (reference sequence). Trimming left V 1 base short and J 4 bases short, with 10 bases between. This CDR3 is 13 amino acids long. The CDR3 region is CAWSGGPGETQYF. The CDR3 DNA reads as TGTGCCTGGAGTGGGGGACCGGGAGAGACCCAGTACTTC.

Many counts were recorded for this clonotype. This chain connects TRBV28 to TRBJ2-7, with D hard to call. Trimming left V 6 bases short and J 2 bases short, with 17 bases between. The germline gives CDR1 MDHEN, CDR2 SYDVKM. The CDR3 spans 15 residues. The CDR3 loop is CASRRTVDLTYEQYF. The DNA for the CDR3 is TGTGCCAGCAGACGGACCGTCGACCTTACCTACGAGCAGTACTTC.

The chain joins TRBV7-8 to TRBJ2-7, with 7 bases that match TRBD2. Germline V CDR1 and CDR2: SGHVS, FQNEAQ. The junction had 16 bases not matched to a gene; V was cut back by 5 bases and J by 9 bases. CDR3 size: 15 residues. DNA of the CDR3: TGTGCCAGCAGCCCTAGGGAGGGCATCTCCCGAGTGCAGTACTTC. This gives the protein CASSPREGISRVQYF.

This clonotype appeared a few times. The V and J genes are TRBV10-2 and TRBJ1-1, with D unresolved. This CDR3 spans 14 amino acids. Germline-derived CDR1 and CDR2 are WSHSY and SAAADI. Between the trimmed V and J ends, which lost 6 bases and 2 bases, there was a span of 13 bases. In DNA, the CDR3 is TGCGCCAGCAGCCCAGCCGGGAGCAACACTGAAGCTTTCTTT. Protein sequence: CASSPAGSNTEAFF.

This clonotype occurred a few times. The chain recombines TRBV11-3 with TRBJ2-2; D gene uncertain. This CDR3 comprises 14 residues. Deletions cut 5 bases from V and 2 bases from J, with 9 bases between. Germline CDR1 reads SGHNT; CDR2 reads YENEEA. CDR3 amino acids: CASSPPYNTGELFF. CDR3 nucleotide sequence: TGTGCCAGCAGCCCCCCCTATAACACCGGGGAGCTGTTTTTT.

This clonotype was recorded at least ten times. The chain is built from TRBV6-1 and TRBJ1-1; TRBD1 aligns across 8 bases. Germline CDR1 and CDR2: MNHNS and SASEGT. The V and J ends lost 8 bases and 1 base, in that order; junction bases with no gene match: 9. This CDR3 region has 15 residues. DNA for the CDR3: TGTGCCAGCGGATACACAGGACAGGGGAACACTGAAGCTTTCTTT. This codes for CASGYTGQGNTEAFF.

This clonotype was counted ten times or more. The rearrangement joins TRBV12-3 or TRBV12-4 to TRBJ2-7; tentatively, D is TRBD1 (6 bases). The CDR3 runs 15 residues. The V end lost 2 bases, the J end lost 5 bases, and 16 bases lay between the germline ends. The CDR3 is CASSLNRDGPHEQYF. The DNA for the CDR3 is TGTGCCAGCAGTTTAAACAGGGACGGGCCCCACGAGCAGTACTTC.

This clonotype was detected many times. At one boundary the junction diverges from the germline segment, which might be a read error. This chain connects TRBV6-1 to TRBJ1-2; D gene uncertain. This CDR3 comprises 16 residues. In germline, CDR1 is MNHNS, CDR2 SASEGT. The CDR3 nucleotides are TGTGCCAGCAGTGAAACCCCAAGAGAGGGCCACTACGGCTACACCTTC. Residues: CASSETPREGHYGYTF.

This clonotype was detected only a few times. This chain connects TRBV15 to TRBJ2-1; D is unclear. In germline, CDR1 is LNHNV, CDR2 YYDKDF (reference sequence). V shed 3 bases and J shed 6 bases, with 15 bases lying between them. The CDR3 totals 15 residues. CDR3 nucleotide sequence: TGTGCCACCAGCAGGGATGGGTTTTGGACCAATGAGCAGTTCTTC. It encodes CATSRDGFWTNEQFF.

This clonotype appeared a few times. The chain couples TRBV3-1 to TRBJ2-5; TRBD2 aligns across 10 bases. The CDR3 runs to 17 residues. Per the germline V gene, CDR1 is LGHDT and CDR2 is YNNKEL (reference sequence). V gave up 4 bases and J gave up 4 bases; unmatched junction bases: 12. CDR3 coding DNA: TGTGCCAGCAGCCCTCTCGGGACTAGCGTATCGCGAGAGACCCAGTACTTC. It specifies CASSPLGTSVSRETQYF.